Each of the 15 T cell receptor beta chains below was sequenced from the same sample in a study of beta chain features in type 1 diabetes. The study reverse transcribed the entire isolated RNA, so it sequenced expressed TCRB transcripts. TCRdb keeps only in-frame clones here, not all; method: immunoSEQ multiplex PCR. The sample has around 400,000 clones; about 16% are singletons. The specimen sequenced was naive CD4+ T cells from blood. The receptors were sampled from a woman between 18 and 29 years old in good health.

This chain links TRBV29-1 with TRBJ1-5, with TRBD1 identical over 11 bases. V dropped 4 bases and J dropped 4; count of bases not matched to a gene: 9. The CDR3 consists of 16 residues. Germline CDR1 and CDR2: SQVTM and ANQGSEA. The CDR3: CSVAYSGTGGNQPQHF. CDR3 nucleotides: TGCAGCGTTGCCTATTCCGGGACAGGGGGGAATCAGCCCCAGCATTTT.

The chain couples TRBV2 to TRBJ2-1; maybe TRBD2 (6 bases). Trimming removed 3 bases at V and 2 bases at J, with 14 bases between. The CDR3 totals 16 residues. Germline assignment: CDR1 SNHLY and CDR2 FYNNEI. CDR3 nucleotides: TGTGCCAGCAGTGACGGGCTAGCGCCCGCCTACAATGAGCAGTTCTTC. Translation: CASSDGLAPAYNEQFF.

This clone turned up a few times. CDR3 nucleotide sequence: TGTGCCTGGGTGGGACAGGAGAACACTGAAGCTTTCTTT. Translated, it gives CAWVGQENTEAFF. V gene TRBV30 combines with J gene TRBJ1-1; 8 nucleotides agree with TRBD1. The CDR3 sequence is 13 residues long. J lost 1 base, V lost 5 bases, and 3 bases had no gene match. Per the germline V gene, CDR1 is GTSNPN and CDR2 is SVGIG (reference sequence).

This sequence joins TRBV30 and TRBJ2-7; the D is unclear. Germline lookup yields CDR1 GTSNPN and CDR2 SVGIG (reference sequence). The V and J ends lost 2 bases and 2 bases respectively, with 10 bases between them. CDR3 length: 13 amino acids. The CDR3 DNA is TGTGCCTGGAGTACTCTTCCTCCCTACGAGCAGTACTTC. Its translation is CAWSTLPPYEQYF. The whole variable domain, remainder taken from reference TRBV30 and TRBJ2-7, is SQTIHQWPATLVQPVGSPLSLECTVEGTSNPNLYWYRQAAGRGLQLLFYSVGIGQISSEVPQNLSASRPQDRQFILSSKKLLLSDSGFYLCAWSTLPPYEQYFGPGTRLTVT.

The chain joins TRBV7-9 to TRBJ1-5, with D unclear. Germline assignment: CDR1 SEHNR and CDR2 FQNEAQ (reference sequence). V was trimmed by 1 base and J by 0 bases, leaving 7 bases between them. The CDR3 has 15 residues. The CDR3, as DNA: TGTGCCAGCAGCTTAGGTACAAATAGCAATCAGCCCCAGCATTTT. It codes for CASSLGTNSNQPQHF.

The J gene is TRBJ1-1, the V gene TRBV4-2; D may be TRBD1 (6 bases). The V end was cut by 0 bases, the J end by 5 bases, with 16 bases between. The CDR3 sequence is 16 residues long. Germline-derived CDR1 and CDR2 are LGHNA and YNFKEQ. CDR3 bases: TGTGCCAGCAGCCAAGAGGGGCCAGGGGCTCGGACTGAAGCTTTCTTT. This encodes CASSQEGPGARTEAFF.

This clone was picked up a small number of times. The chain has TRBV5-4 and TRBJ2-2; TRBD1 might be the D (5 bases). Trimming pared 0 bases from V and 7 bases from J, leaving 13 bases between. Germline CDR1 reads SGHNT; CDR2 reads YYREEE (reference sequence). The CDR3 has 15 amino acids. CDR3 sequence: CASSLAGLRGGELFF. In DNA, the CDR3 is TGTGCCAGCAGCTTGGCCGGATTAAGGGGCGGGGAGCTGTTTTTT.

This clone was recorded a few times. The chain employs TRBV20-1 and TRBJ2-7; no clear D gene. Germline CDR1 is DFQATT and CDR2 is SNEGSKA (reference sequence). This CDR3 is built from 11 residues. V was trimmed by 5 bases and J by 3 bases, leaving 8 bases between them. The CDR3 DNA follows: TGCAGTGCTGCCCCTAGCTACGAGCAGTACTTC. Protein product: CSAAPSYEQYF.

This clone turned up a few times. This chain uses TRBV7-2 with TRBJ2-1; 13 bases fit TRBD2. The V and J ends lost 0 bases and 3 bases, in that order; junction bases with no gene match: 2. This CDR3 region has 17 residues. The V gene's germline CDR1 is SGHTA and CDR2 FQGNSA. The CDR3 sequence is CASSLAGTSGNYNEQFF. DNA of the CDR3: TGTGCCAGCAGCTTAGCAGGGACTAGCGGGAACTACAATGAGCAGTTCTTC.

This clone has only a few counts. V is TRBV2 and J is TRBJ1-3; no firm D call. V gave up 7 bases and J gave up 0 bases, with 10 bases separating them. This CDR3 has 14 residues. In germline, CDR1 is SNHLY, CDR2 FYNNEI. The CDR3 DNA sequence: TGTGCCAGCACCAAGCTAAGCTCTGGAAACACCATATATTTT. Residues: CASTKLSSGNTIYF.

This chain uses TRBV5-1 with TRBJ2-7; 7 bases line up with TRBD1. In germline, CDR1 is SGHRS, CDR2 YFSETQ. V shed 4 bases, J shed 2 bases, and the junction held 15 bases outside the gene matches. The CDR3 totals 17 residues. CDR3 nucleotide sequence: TGCGCCAGCAGCCCGGGACAGAGCACTAGGGAGCCCTACGAGCAGTACTTC. Translation gives CASSPGQSTREPYEQYF.

This chain links TRBV7-9 with TRBJ2-1, with 7 positions matching TRBD1. Germline CDR1 and CDR2: SEHNR and FQNEAQ (reference sequence). The J segment lost 0 bases and the V segment lost 6 bases, leaving 11 bases of the junction unmatched. This CDR3 is 17 amino acids long. The DNA for the CDR3 is TGTGCCAGCAGTGGAGACGGACAGGCTAGCTCCTACAATGAGCAGTTCTTC. This translates into CASSGDGQASSYNEQFF.

This chain joins TRBV7-9 and TRBJ1-1, with a tentative D call TRBD1 (5 bases). V was pared by 5 bases and J by 4 bases, with 8 bases between. The CDR3 has 12 amino acids. In germline, CDR1 is SEHNR, CDR2 FQNEAQ (reference sequence). CDR3 protein: CASSPDSTEAFF. The CDR3 coding sequence is TGTGCCAGCAGCCCCGACAGCACTGAAGCTTTCTTT.

The chain uses TRBV19 and TRBJ2-3; TRBD2 matches 14 bases. Trimming took 6 bases from V and 1 from J; bases not matched to a gene: 6. This CDR3 contains 17 residues. Germline loops: CDR1 LNHDA, CDR2 SQIVND (reference sequence). CDR3 protein: CASRTAGLAGGTDTQYF. DNA of the CDR3: TGTGCCAGTAGGACGGCGGGACTAGCGGGAGGCACAGATACGCAGTATTTT.

V is TRBV6-5 and J is TRBJ2-1; 10 bases are a match to TRBD2. Germline V gene sequence: CDR1 MNHEY, CDR2 SVGAGI. The CDR3 contains 15 residues. V shed 6 bases and J 8 bases; nucleotides not matched to a gene: 10. The CDR3 DNA reads as TGTGCCAGCAGCCCCAGCGGGAGGGCCGTGGATGAGCAGTTCTTC. It yields the protein CASSPSGRAVDEQFF.